This T cell receptor (beta chain) was sequenced in a study of T cells in Graves' hyperthyroidism and ophthalmopathy. Trimming removed 2 bases from V and 6 bases from J, with 15 bases in between. Germline V gene data show CDR1 as DFQATT and CDR2 as SNEGSKA (reference sequence). CDR3 length: 14 residues. Regions amplified from RNA transcripts were the TCR beta CDR3 regions. A set of HTBI primers served as the primers for a first-round RT-PCR of the TCR CDR3. MiXCR, applied by TCRdb to the multiplex PCR reads, yields one record per CDR3 protein. The profile shows around 300,000 distinct CDR3 sequences, approximately 14% of them singletons.

The source material was blood. The chain has TRBV20-1 and TRBJ2-3, with D maybe TRBD1 (6 bases). The TCR was taken from a woman in her thirties with Graves' hyperthyroidism. CDR3 loop: CSARMGRGADTQYF. CDR3 in DNA: TGCAGTGCTAGAATGGGCAGGGGAGCCGATACGCAGTATTTT.